By share, the clone carrying this TCR beta chain ranks as medium-sized. Time point described: patch test 1, 2 weeks after DPC sensitization. The treatment is: therapeutic diphenylcyclopropenone sensitization with weekly scalp DPC. V was shortened by 3 bases and J by 7 bases, with 1 base between the two germline ends. CDR3 length equals 11 residues. One entry per CDR3 protein, called by TCRdb with MiXCR from the RACE reads. Here the sample spans about 14,000 distinct CDR3 sequences, over 15% being singletons. This sample is part of a study of human T cells and chemical hapten exposure. The sample was whole blood, taken in connection with sensitization to the hapten diphenylcyclopropenone (DPC). The chain is built from TRBV12-3 or TRBV12-4 and TRBJ1-6; D not certain. This TCR was recovered from a woman aged 25-40 years with alopecia areata. Some clones in this sample may be carry-over from other donors' samples. CDR3 region: CASSFNSPLHF. CDR3 bases: TGTGCCAGCAGTTTCAATTCACCCCTCCACTTT.